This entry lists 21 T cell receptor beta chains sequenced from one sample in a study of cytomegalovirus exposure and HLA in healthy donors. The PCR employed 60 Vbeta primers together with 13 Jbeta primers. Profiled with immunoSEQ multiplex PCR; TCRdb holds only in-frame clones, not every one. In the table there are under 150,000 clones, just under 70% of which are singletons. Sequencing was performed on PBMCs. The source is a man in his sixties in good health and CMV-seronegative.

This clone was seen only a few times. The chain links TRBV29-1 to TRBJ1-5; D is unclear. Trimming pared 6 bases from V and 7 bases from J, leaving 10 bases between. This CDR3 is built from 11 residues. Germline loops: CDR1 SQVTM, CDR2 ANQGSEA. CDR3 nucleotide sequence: TGCAGCGTGGACTCCAACCAGCCCCAGCATTTT. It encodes CSVDSNQPQHF.

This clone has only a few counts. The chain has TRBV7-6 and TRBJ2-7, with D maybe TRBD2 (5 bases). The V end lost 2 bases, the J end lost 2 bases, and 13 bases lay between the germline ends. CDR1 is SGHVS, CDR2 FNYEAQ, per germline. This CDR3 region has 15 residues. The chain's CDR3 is CASSLSADGTYEQYF. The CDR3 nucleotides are TGTGCCAGCAGCTTATCAGCGGACGGGACCTACGAGCAGTACTTC.

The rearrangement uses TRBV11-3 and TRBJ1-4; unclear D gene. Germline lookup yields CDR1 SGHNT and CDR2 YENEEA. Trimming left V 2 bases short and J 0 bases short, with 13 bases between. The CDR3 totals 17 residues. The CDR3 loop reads CASSLSQQISTNEKLFF. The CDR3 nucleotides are TGTGCCAGCAGCTTATCACAACAGATCTCAACTAATGAAAAACTGTTTTTT.

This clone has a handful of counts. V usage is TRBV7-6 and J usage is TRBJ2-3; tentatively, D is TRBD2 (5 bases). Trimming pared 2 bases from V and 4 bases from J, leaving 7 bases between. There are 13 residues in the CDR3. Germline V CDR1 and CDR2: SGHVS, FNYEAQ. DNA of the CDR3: TGTGCCAGCAGCTTAAGCGGCCCAGATACGCAGTATTTT. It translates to CASSLSGPDTQYF.

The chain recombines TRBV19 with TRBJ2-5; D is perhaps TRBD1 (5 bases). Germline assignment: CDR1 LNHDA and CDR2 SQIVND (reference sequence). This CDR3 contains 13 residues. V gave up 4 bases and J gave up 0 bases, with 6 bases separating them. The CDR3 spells CASSTGNQETQYF. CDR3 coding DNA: TGTGCCAGTAGTACAGGGAACCAAGAGACCCAGTACTTC.

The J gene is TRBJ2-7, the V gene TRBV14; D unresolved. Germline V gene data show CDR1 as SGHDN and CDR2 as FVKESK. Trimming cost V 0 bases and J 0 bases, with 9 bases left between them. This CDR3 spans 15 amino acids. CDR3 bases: TGTGCCAGCAGCCAAGATCAATACACCTCCTACGAGCAGTACTTC. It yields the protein CASSQDQYTSYEQYF. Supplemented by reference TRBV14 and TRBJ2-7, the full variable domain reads EAGVTQFPSHSVIEKGQTVTLRCDPISGHDNLYWYRRVMGKEIKFLLHFVKESKQDESGMPNNRFLAERTGGTYSTLKVQPAELEDSGVYFCASSQDQYTSYEQYFGPGTRLTVT.

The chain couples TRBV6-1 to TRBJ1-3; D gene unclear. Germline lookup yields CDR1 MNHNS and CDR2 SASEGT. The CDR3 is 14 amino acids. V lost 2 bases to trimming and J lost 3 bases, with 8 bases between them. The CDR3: CASSESPGGNTIYF. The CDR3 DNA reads TGTGCCAGCAGTGAAAGCCCGGGTGGAAACACCATATATTTT.

This CDR3 reads CAWSERTVVYNEQFF. CDR3 bases: TGTGCCTGGAGTGAGCGGACTGTTGTCTACAATGAGCAGTTCTTC. The J gene is TRBJ2-1, the V gene TRBV30; D is perhaps TRBD2 (5 bases). The CDR3 has 15 amino acids. Germline loops: CDR1 GTSNPN, CDR2 SVGIG (reference sequence). The V gene lost 1 base and the J gene lost 3 bases, with 13 bases spanning the gap. The full variable domain, in which reference TRBV30 and TRBJ2-1 provide the parts outside the CDR3, is SQTIHQWPATLVQPVGSPLSLECTVEGTSNPNLYWYRQAAGRGLQLLFYSVGIGQISSEVPQNLSASRPQDRQFILSSKKLLLSDSGFYLCAWSERTVVYNEQFFGPGTRLTVL.

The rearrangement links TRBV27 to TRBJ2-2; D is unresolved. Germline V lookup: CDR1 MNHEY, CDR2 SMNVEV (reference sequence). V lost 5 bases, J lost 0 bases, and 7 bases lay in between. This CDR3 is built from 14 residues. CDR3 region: CASSPFSNTGELFF. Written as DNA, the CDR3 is TGTGCCAGCAGTCCCTTTTCGAACACCGGGGAGCTGTTTTTT.

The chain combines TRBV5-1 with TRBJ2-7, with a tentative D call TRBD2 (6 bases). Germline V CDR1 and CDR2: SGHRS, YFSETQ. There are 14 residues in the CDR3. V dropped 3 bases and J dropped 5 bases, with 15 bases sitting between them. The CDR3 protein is CASSWGVGVDEQYF. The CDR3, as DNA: TGCGCCAGCAGCTGGGGGGTCGGGGTAGACGAGCAGTACTTC.

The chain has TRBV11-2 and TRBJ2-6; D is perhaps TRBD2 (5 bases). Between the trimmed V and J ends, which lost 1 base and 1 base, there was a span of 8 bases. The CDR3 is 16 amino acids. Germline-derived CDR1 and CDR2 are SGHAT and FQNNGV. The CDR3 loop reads CASSLGPGSGANVLTF. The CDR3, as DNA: TGTGCCAGCAGCTTAGGGCCGGGGTCTGGGGCCAACGTCCTGACTTTC.

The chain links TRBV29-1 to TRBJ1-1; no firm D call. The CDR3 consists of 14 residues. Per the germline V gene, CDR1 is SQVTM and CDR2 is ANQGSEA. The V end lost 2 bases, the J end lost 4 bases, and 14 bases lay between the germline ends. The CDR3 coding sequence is TGCAGCGTTGAAAGAATTGACGGGAGCACTGAAGCTTTCTTT. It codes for CSVERIDGSTEAFF. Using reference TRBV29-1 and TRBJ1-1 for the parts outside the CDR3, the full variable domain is SAVISQKPSRDICQRGTSLTIQCQVDSQVTMMFWYRQQPGQSLTLIATANQGSEATYESGFVIDKFPISRPNLTFSTLTVSNMSPEDSSIYLCSVERIDGSTEAFFGQGTRLTVV.

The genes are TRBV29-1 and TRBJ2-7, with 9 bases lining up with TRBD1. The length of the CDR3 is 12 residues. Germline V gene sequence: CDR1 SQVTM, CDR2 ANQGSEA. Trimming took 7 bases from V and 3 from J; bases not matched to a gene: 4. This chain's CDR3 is CSAGQGFYEQYF. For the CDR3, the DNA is TGCAGCGCGGGACAGGGTTTCTACGAGCAGTACTTC.

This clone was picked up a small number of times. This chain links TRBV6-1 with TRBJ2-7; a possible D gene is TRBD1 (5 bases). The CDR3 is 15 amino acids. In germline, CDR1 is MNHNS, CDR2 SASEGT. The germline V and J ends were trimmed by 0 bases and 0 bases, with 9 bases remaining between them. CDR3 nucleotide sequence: TGTGCCAGCAGTGAAGCTCCAGGGTTCTCCTACGAGCAGTACTTC. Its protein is CASSEAPGFSYEQYF.

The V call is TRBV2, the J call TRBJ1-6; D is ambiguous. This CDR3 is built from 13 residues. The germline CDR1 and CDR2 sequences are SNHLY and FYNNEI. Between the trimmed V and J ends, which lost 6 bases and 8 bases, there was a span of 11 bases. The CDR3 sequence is CASRGVKDSPLHF. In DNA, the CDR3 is TGTGCCAGCAGGGGAGTTAAGGATTCACCCCTCCACTTT.

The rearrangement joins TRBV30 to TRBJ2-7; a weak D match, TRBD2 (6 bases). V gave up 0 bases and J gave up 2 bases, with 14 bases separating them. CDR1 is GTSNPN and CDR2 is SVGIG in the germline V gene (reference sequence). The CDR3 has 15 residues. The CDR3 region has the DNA TGTGCCTGGAGTGTACGCGGGACCCTAGCCTACGAGCAGTACTTC. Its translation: CAWSVRGTLAYEQYF.

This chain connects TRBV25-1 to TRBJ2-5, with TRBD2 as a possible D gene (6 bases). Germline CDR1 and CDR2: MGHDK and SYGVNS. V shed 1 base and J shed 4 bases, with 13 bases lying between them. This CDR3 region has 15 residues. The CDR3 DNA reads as TGTGCCAGCAGTGAATTCGGGGGAGGCGGAGAGACCCAGTACTTC. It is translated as CASSEFGGGGETQYF. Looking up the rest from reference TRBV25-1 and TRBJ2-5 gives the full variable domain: EADIYQTPRYLVIGTGKKITLECSQTMGHDKMYWYQQDPGMELHLIHYSYGVNSTEKGDLSSESTVSRIRTEHFPLTLESARPSHTSQYLCASSEFGGGGETQYFGPGTRLLVL.

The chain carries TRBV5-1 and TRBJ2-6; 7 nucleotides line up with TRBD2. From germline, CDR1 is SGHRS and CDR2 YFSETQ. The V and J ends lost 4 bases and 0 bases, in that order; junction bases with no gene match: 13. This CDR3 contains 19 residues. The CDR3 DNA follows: TGCGCCAGCAGCCCCTTCCAGGCTAGCGGATACTCTGGGGCCAACGTCCTGACTTTC. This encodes CASSPFQASGYSGANVLTF.

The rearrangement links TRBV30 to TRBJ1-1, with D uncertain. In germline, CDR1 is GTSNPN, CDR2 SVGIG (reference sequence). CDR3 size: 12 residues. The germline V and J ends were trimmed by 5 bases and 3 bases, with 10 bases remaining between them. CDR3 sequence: CAWGLGYTEAFF. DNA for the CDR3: TGTGCCTGGGGCCTGGGCTACACTGAAGCTTTCTTT. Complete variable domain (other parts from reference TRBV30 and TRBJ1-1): SQTIHQWPATLVQPVGSPLSLECTVEGTSNPNLYWYRQAAGRGLQLLFYSVGIGQISSEVPQNLSASRPQDRQFILSSKKLLLSDSGFYLCAWGLGYTEAFFGQGTRLTVV.

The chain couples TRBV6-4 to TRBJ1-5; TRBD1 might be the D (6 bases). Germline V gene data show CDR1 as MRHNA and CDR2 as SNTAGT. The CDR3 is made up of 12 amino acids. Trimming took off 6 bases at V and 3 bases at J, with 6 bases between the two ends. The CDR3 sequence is CASRGANQPQHF. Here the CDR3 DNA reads TGTGCCAGCAGGGGGGCCAATCAGCCCCAGCATTTT.

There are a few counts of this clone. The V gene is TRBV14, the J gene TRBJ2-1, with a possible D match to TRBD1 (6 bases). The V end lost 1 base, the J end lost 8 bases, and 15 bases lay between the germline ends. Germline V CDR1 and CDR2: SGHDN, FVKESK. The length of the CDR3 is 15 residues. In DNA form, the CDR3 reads TGTGCCAGCAGCCAAGGATGGCAGGGGTTGCATGAGCAGTTCTTC. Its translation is CASSQGWQGLHEQFF.